One and the same sample provided the 23 T cell receptor beta chains below, sequenced in a study of T cell responses to AZD1222 COVID-19 vaccine. The assay was immunoSEQ multiplex PCR, and TCRdb's table has in-frame clones only and misses some. The table shows 110,000 to 150,000 clones, with 85% to 95% occurring only once. This sample comprised peripheral blood, obtained after recovery from COVID-19. The receptors were gathered from an adult who had recovered from COVID-19.

The chain recombines TRBV9 with TRBJ1-4; TRBD1 might be the D (6 bases). This CDR3 spans 15 amino acids. The germline V gene encodes CDR1 SGDLS and CDR2 YYNGEE. V was shortened by 0 bases and J by 4 bases, with 10 bases between the two germline ends. The CDR3 bases are TGTGCCAGCAGCGTAGAAACAGGGCTTAATGAAAAACTGTTTTTT. This codes for CASSVETGLNEKLFF. The full variable domain, its missing parts supplied by reference TRBV9 and TRBJ1-4, is DSGVTQTPKHLITATGQRVTLRCSPRSGDLSVYWYQQSLDQGLQFLIQYYNGEERAKGNILERFSAQQFPDLHSELNLSSLELGDSALYFCASSVETGLNEKLFFGSGTQLSVL.

J is TRBJ2-2 and V is TRBV29-1; TRBD1 or TRBD2 may be the D gene (6 bases each). CDR1 and CDR2 from the germline V gene are SQVTM and ANQGSEA. V shed 6 bases and J shed 6 bases, with 17 bases lying between them. The CDR3 has 14 amino acids. This CDR3 reads CSVASRGPAGELFF. CDR3 DNA: TGCAGCGTCGCTAGTCGGGGGCCGGCCGGGGAGCTGTTTTTT.

The chain uses TRBV30 and TRBJ2-6; no clear D. Germline lookup yields CDR1 GTSNPN and CDR2 SVGIG (reference sequence). V lost 2 bases and J lost 3, with 2 bases in between. The CDR3 has 12 residues. Written as DNA, the CDR3 is TGTGCCTGGAGTAGTGGGGCCAACGTCCTGACTTTC. It encodes CAWSSGANVLTF.

The chain is built from TRBV3-1 (or the pseudogene TRBV3-2) and TRBJ1-3; D is possibly TRBD1 (5 bases). The CDR3 runs 16 residues. Germline loops: CDR1 LGHDT, CDR2 YNNKEL (reference sequence). Trimming pared 5 bases from V and 1 base from J, leaving 15 bases between. CDR3 nucleotides: TGTGCCAGCAGCTTCCAGGGAGCGGGTTCTGGAAACACCATATATTTT. Its protein is CASSFQGAGSGNTIYF.

The chain links TRBV3-1 (or the pseudogene TRBV3-2) to TRBJ2-7; possible D gene TRBD2, 6 bases. Trimming shortened V by 10 bases and J by 4 bases, and 20 bases separated the two germline ends. There are 14 residues in the CDR3. Per germline, CDR1 LGHDT and CDR2 YNNKEL (reference sequence). In nucleotides, the CDR3 is TGTGCCACCTCGTTTGGCGGGAATAGGTACGAGCAGTACTTC. Translating gives CATSFGGNRYEQYF.

This chain joins TRBV19 and TRBJ1-1; D is possibly TRBD1 (5 bases). The V end lost 6 bases, the J end lost 0 bases, and 14 bases lay between the germline ends. The CDR3 loop spans 15 amino acids. Germline assignment: CDR1 LNHDA and CDR2 SQIVND (reference sequence). The CDR3 protein is CASSRRGTMNTEAFF. CDR3 nucleotides: TGTGCCAGTAGCAGACGGGGGACCATGAACACTGAAGCTTTCTTT.

The genes are TRBV13 and TRBJ2-1, with D uncertain. V was clipped by 4 bases and J by 0 bases, with 4 bases between them. The CDR3 runs 13 residues. Per the germline V gene, CDR1 is PRHDT and CDR2 is FYEKMQ (reference sequence). Here the CDR3 DNA reads TGTGCCAGCAGCTCTTTCTCCTACAATGAGCAGTTCTTC. Translated, it gives CASSSFSYNEQFF.

V is TRBV19 and J is TRBJ2-7; D is perhaps TRBD2 (5 bases). Germline V gene data show CDR1 as LNHDA and CDR2 as SQIVND (reference sequence). The V and J ends lost 7 bases and 5 bases respectively, with 18 bases between them. The CDR3 spans 14 residues. The CDR3 sequence: CASMAPGAGHEQYF. CDR3 in DNA: TGTGCCAGTATGGCCCCAGGTGCGGGCCACGAGCAGTACTTC.

This chain joins TRBV29-1 and TRBJ1-1, with 10 positions matching TRBD1. In germline, CDR1 is SQVTM, CDR2 ANQGSEA. The CDR3 loop spans 14 amino acids. V lost 1 base to trimming and J lost 6 bases; unmatched junction nucleotides: 5. The CDR3 loop is CSVEGTGGSPEAFF. CDR3 coding DNA: TGCAGCGTTGAAGGGACAGGGGGGTCTCCTGAAGCTTTCTTT.

This clone has just one count. This chain joins TRBV5-1 and TRBJ1-2; TRBD1 aligns across 7 bases. The CDR3 spans 17 residues. Germline values: CDR1 SGHRS, CDR2 YFSETQ. Trimming cost V 1 base and J 5 bases; bases outside gene matches: 14. This CDR3 reads CASSLSGGYRGEYGYTF. DNA for the CDR3: TGCGCCAGCAGCTTGAGCGGAGGTTACAGGGGAGAGTATGGCTACACCTTC.

V gene TRBV2 combines with J gene TRBJ2-7, with unresolved D. There are 13 residues in the CDR3. Trimming shortened V by 3 bases and J by 3 bases, and 9 bases separated the two germline ends. Germline V CDR1 and CDR2: SNHLY, FYNNEI. In nucleotides, the CDR3 is TGTGCCAGCAGTGACACACGGAACTACGAGCAGTACTTC. Its protein product is CASSDTRNYEQYF.

The chain employs TRBV5-1 and TRBJ2-5; 14 bases agree with TRBD2. The CDR3 is made up of 17 amino acids. Germline CDR1 SGHRS, CDR2 YFSETQ. The J segment lost 5 bases and the V segment lost 4 bases, leaving 10 bases of the junction unmatched. The DNA of the CDR3 is TGCGCCAGCAGCCCGGAGCTCGGGACTAGCGGGAGTGAGACCCAGTACTTC. It is translated as CASSPELGTSGSETQYF.

This clone was seen just once. The chain employs TRBV27 and TRBJ2-3; D may be TRBD2 (6 bases). Germline CDR1 is MNHEY and CDR2 is SMNVEV (reference sequence). V was pared by 4 bases and J by 5 bases, with 7 bases between. The CDR3 spans 12 residues. The CDR3 bases are TGTGCCAGCAGTTCGGAGGGAGATACGCAGTATTTT. It is translated as CASSSEGDTQYF.

The chain couples TRBV2 to TRBJ2-5; D tentatively fits TRBD1 or TRBD2 (5 bases each). CDR3 size: 14 residues. CDR1 is SNHLY and CDR2 is FYNNEI in the germline V gene. Trimming removed 1 base at V and 4 bases at J, with 10 bases between. The CDR3 sequence is CASSEVSGTETQYF. The CDR3 region has the DNA TGTGCCAGCAGTGAAGTCTCGGGGACAGAGACCCAGTACTTC.

The genes are TRBV3-1 (or the pseudogene TRBV3-2) and TRBJ1-1, with 7 positions matching TRBD1. CDR1 is LGHDT and CDR2 is YNNKEL in the germline V gene (reference sequence). V gave up 3 bases and J gave up 0 bases; unmatched junction bases: 4. The CDR3 length is 15 residues. CDR3 nucleotides: TGTGCCAGCAGCCACTCGGACAGGTTGAACACTGAAGCTTTCTTT. Translation gives CASSHSDRLNTEAFF.

The chain links TRBV11-2 to TRBJ1-5; D gene ambiguous. The CDR3 runs 13 residues. Trimming took off 5 bases at V and 6 bases at J, with 11 bases between the two ends. CDR1 and CDR2 (germline): SGHAT, FQNNGV. CDR3: CASSGDGSQPQHF. The DNA for the CDR3 is TGTGCCAGCAGCGGCGATGGGAGTCAGCCCCAGCATTTT. Based on the CDR3 plus reference TRBV11-2 and TRBJ1-5, the full variable domain is EAGVAQSPRYKIIEKRQSVAFWCNPISGHATLYWYQQILGQGPKLLIQFQNNGVVDDSQLPKDRFSAERLKGVDSTLKIQPAKLEDSAVYLCASSGDGSQPQHFGDGTRLSIL.

The gene calls are TRBV9 and TRBJ1-6; the D is unclear. Per germline, CDR1 SGDLS and CDR2 YYNGEE. The germline V and J ends were trimmed by 0 bases and 10 bases, with 14 bases remaining between them. This CDR3 has 15 residues. For the CDR3, the DNA is TGTGCCAGCAGCGTAGAGGGAACGCCCCAATCACCCCTCCACTTT. This encodes CASSVEGTPQSPLHF.

The chain joins TRBV6-6 to TRBJ1-5; D call uncertain. Germline V lookup: CDR1 MNHNY, CDR2 SVGAGI (reference sequence). The V gene lost 4 bases and the J gene lost 0 bases, with 10 bases spanning the gap. This CDR3 contains 15 residues. CDR3 residues: CASSSLRDSNQPQHF. Here the CDR3 DNA reads TGTGCCAGCAGTTCCTTACGGGATAGCAATCAGCCCCAGCATTTT.

The rearrangement joins TRBV4-1 to TRBJ2-3; a weak D match, TRBD1 (6 bases). The CDR3 runs 19 residues. In germline, CDR1 is MGHRA, CDR2 YSYEKL. The ends were cut back, 2 bases at V and 1 base at J, with 22 bases in the middle. CDR3 in amino acids: CASSQRPGNRVWGTDTQYF. The CDR3, as DNA: TGCGCCAGCAGCCAACGGCCGGGGAACAGGGTTTGGGGCACAGATACGCAGTATTTT.

V and J are TRBV7-9 and TRBJ2-5; 11 positions match TRBD2. V shed 2 bases and J 5 bases; nucleotides not matched to a gene: 7. The length of the CDR3 is 16 residues. Germline CDR1 reads SEHNR; CDR2 reads FQNEAQ (reference sequence). In DNA, the CDR3 is TGTGCCAGCAGCTTAACCCTGACTAGCGGGGAGGAGACCCAGTACTTC. This translates into CASSLTLTSGEETQYF.

The chain links TRBV28 to TRBJ1-3, with TRBD1 matching 10 bases. The CDR3 sequence is 17 residues long. Germline V gene lookup returns CDR1 MDHEN and CDR2 SYDVKM. The V segment lost 7 bases and the J segment 0 bases; nucleotides outside the gene matches: 9. The CDR3 sequence is CASNRDRGLSSGNTIYF. Here the CDR3 DNA reads TGTGCCAGCAACCGGGACAGGGGACTCAGCTCTGGAAACACCATATATTTT.

The chain has TRBV14 and TRBJ2-3, with D uncertain. The V and J ends lost 1 base and 4 bases respectively, with 12 bases between them. The length of the CDR3 is 15 residues. The germline gives CDR1 SGHDN, CDR2 FVKESK. The chain's CDR3 is CASSQARIWADTQYF. In nucleotides, the CDR3 is TGTGCCAGCAGCCAAGCCAGGATCTGGGCAGATACGCAGTATTTT.

This clone is a singleton in its sample. The chain combines TRBV18 with TRBJ2-2, with D unresolved. Per germline, CDR1 KGHSH and CDR2 LQKENI. V was trimmed by 10 bases and J by 0 bases, leaving 9 bases between them. The CDR3 contains 13 residues. Written as DNA, the CDR3 is TGTGCCACCCAGATATCGAACACCGGGGAGCTGTTTTTT. It translates to CATQISNTGELFF.